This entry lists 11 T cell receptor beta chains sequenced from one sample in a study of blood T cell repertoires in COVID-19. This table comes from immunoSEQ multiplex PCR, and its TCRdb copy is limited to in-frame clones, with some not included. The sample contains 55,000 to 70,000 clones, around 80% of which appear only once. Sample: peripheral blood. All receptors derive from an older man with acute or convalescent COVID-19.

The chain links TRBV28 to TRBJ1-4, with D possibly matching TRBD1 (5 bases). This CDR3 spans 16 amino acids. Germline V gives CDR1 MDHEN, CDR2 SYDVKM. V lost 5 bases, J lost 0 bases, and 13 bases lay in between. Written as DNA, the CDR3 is TGTGCCAGCAGTGCACCAAGGGGTGCAACTAATGAAAAACTGTTTTTT. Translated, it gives CASSAPRGATNEKLFF.

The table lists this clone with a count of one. In DNA form, the CDR3 reads TGTGCCAGCAGGCCCGGACTACTGTACAATGAGCAGTTCTTC. It is translated as CASRPGLLYNEQFF. The rearrangement links TRBV7-2 to TRBJ2-1; tentative D call: TRBD2 (6 bases). Germline V CDR1 and CDR2: SGHTA, FQGNSA. This CDR3 has 14 residues. Trimming left V 6 bases short and J 4 bases short, with 13 bases between.

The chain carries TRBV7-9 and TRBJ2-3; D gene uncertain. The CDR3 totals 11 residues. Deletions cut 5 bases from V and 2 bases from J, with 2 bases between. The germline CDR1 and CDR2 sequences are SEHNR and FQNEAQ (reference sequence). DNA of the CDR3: TGTGCCAGCAGCCTCACAGATACGCAGTATTTT. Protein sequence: CASSLTDTQYF.

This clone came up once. As DNA, the CDR3 is TGTGCCAGCAGCCAAGTCCGGGGACAGGGGCACGAGCAGTACTTC. Protein product: CASSQVRGQGHEQYF. This chain joins TRBV4-2 and TRBJ2-7; 10 bases are a match to TRBD1. The CDR3 runs to 15 residues. In germline, CDR1 is LGHNA, CDR2 YNFKEQ. J was trimmed by 5 bases and V by 1 base; bases with no gene match: 5.

DNA of the CDR3: TGTGCCAGCAGTCCGAGGCACCTACAAGAGACCCAGTACTTC. Protein: CASSPRHLQETQYF. This chain connects TRBV27 to TRBJ2-5, with D hard to call. The V end lost 5 bases, the J end lost 2 bases, and 12 bases lay between the germline ends. The CDR3 extends over 14 amino acids. Germline V gene data show CDR1 as MNHEY and CDR2 as SMNVEV (reference sequence).

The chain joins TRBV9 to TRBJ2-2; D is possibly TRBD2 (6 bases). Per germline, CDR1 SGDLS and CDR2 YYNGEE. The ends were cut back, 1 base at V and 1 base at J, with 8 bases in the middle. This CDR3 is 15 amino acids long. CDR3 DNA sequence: TGTGCCAGCAGCGTATGGGGAGGGAACACCGGGGAGCTGTTTTTT. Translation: CASSVWGGNTGELFF.

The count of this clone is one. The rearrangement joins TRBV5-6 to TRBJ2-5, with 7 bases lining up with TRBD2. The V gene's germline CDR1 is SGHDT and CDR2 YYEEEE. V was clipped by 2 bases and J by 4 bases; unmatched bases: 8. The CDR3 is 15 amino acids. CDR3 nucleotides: TGTGCCAGCAGCTTCCTTGGAGGGGAGGGAGAGACCCAGTACTTC. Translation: CASSFLGGEGETQYF.

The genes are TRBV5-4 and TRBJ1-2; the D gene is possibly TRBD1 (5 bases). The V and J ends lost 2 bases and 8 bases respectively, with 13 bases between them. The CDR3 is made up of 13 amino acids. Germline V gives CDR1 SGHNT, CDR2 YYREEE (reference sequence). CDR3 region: CASSFSGERGYTF. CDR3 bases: TGTGCCAGCAGCTTCTCGGGGGAAAGAGGCTACACCTTC.

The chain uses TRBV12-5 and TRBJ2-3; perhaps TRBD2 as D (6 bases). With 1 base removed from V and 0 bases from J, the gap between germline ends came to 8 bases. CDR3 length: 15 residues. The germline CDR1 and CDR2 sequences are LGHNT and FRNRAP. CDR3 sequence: CASGLAGASTDTQYF. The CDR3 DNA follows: TGTGCTAGTGGTTTGGCGGGAGCCAGCACAGATACGCAGTATTTT. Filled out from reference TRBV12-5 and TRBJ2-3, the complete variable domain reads DARVTQTPRHKVTEMGQEVTMRCQPILGHNTVFWYRQTMMQGLELLAYFRNRAPLDDSGMPKDRFSAEMPDATLATLKIQPSEPRDSAVYFCASGLAGASTDTQYFGPGTRLTVL.

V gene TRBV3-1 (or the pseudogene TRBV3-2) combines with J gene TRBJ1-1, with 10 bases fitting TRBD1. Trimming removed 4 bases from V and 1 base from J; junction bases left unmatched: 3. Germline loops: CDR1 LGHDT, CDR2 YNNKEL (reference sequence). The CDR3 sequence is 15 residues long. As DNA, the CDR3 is TGTGCCAGCAGCCCGAGGACAGGGGGGAACACTGAAGCTTTCTTT. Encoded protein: CASSPRTGGNTEAFF.

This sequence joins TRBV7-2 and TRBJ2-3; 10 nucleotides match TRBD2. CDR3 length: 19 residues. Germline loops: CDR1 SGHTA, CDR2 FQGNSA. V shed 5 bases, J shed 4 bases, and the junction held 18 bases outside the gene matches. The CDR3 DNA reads TGTGCCAGCAGCCCCCGCCGGACTAGCGGAGACCCCTTCCCAGATACGCAGTATTTT. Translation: CASSPRRTSGDPFPDTQYF. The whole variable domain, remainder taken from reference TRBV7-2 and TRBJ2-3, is GAGVSQSPSNKVTEKGKDVELRCDPISGHTALYWYRQSLGQGLEFLIYFQGNSAPDKSGLPSDRFSAERTGGSVSTLTIQRTQQEDSAVYLCASSPRRTSGDPFPDTQYFGPGTRLTVL.